These 20 T cell receptor beta chains share one sample of origin, sequenced in a study of T cell responses to AZD1222 COVID-19 vaccine. The protocol was immunoSEQ multiplex PCR, while the TCRdb copy is restricted to in-frame clones and leaves out a portion. Of roughly 110,000 clones listed, roughly 92% were seen once; the top ten hold around 4.3%. The sequences come from peripheral blood, collected on day 0 of AZD1222 vaccination. Every receptor here comes from an adult in good health.

This sequence joins TRBV27 and TRBJ1-1; no clear D gene. Germline CDR1 MNHEY, CDR2 SMNVEV (reference sequence). This CDR3 region has 13 residues. With 1 base removed from V and 1 base from J, the gap between germline ends came to 4 bases. The CDR3 DNA follows: TGTGCCAGCAGTTTATGGGGGAACACTGAAGCTTTCTTT. It yields the protein CASSLWGNTEAFF.

V and J are TRBV2 and TRBJ1-2; a weak D match, TRBD1 (5 bases). The germline V gene encodes CDR1 SNHLY and CDR2 FYNNEI. The CDR3 has 11 residues. V was shortened by 6 bases and J by 4 bases, with 6 bases between the two germline ends. The CDR3 spells CASRTVYGYTF. The CDR3 DNA reads TGTGCCAGCAGGACAGTCTATGGCTACACCTTC.

The chain recombines TRBV3-1 (or the pseudogene TRBV3-2) with TRBJ2-5; no clear D gene. V was cut by 6 bases and J by 5 bases, with 10 bases left in between. The CDR3 runs to 12 residues. The germline V gene encodes CDR1 LGHDT and CDR2 YNNKEL (reference sequence). The CDR3 loop is CASRPGGETQYF. As DNA, the CDR3 is TGTGCCAGCAGGCCCGGCGGCGAGACCCAGTACTTC.

V usage is TRBV12-3 or TRBV12-4 and J usage is TRBJ2-1; D is possibly TRBD2 (6 bases). Trimming took off 2 bases at V and 14 bases at J, with 16 bases between the two ends. The CDR3 is 13 amino acids. As DNA, the CDR3 is TGTGCCAGCAGTTTAAAGGAGACTAGTGGGAAGTTCTTC. Protein: CASSLKETSGKFF.

The chain uses TRBV29-1 and TRBJ2-5; perhaps TRBD2 as D (5 bases). Germline V gene sequence: CDR1 SQVTM, CDR2 ANQGSEA. V was shortened by 0 bases and J by 4 bases, with 21 bases between the two germline ends. This CDR3 contains 17 residues. In nucleotides, the CDR3 is TGCAGCGTTGAAGATGCGGACTTCGGCACCCTTTTAGAGACCCAGTACTTC. Translating it yields CSVEDADFGTLLETQYF.

The J gene is TRBJ1-5, the V gene TRBV3-1 (or the pseudogene TRBV3-2); 9 nucleotides agree with TRBD1. Trimming took 1 base from V and 6 from J; bases not matched to a gene: 4. Germline CDR1 LGHDT, CDR2 YNNKEL (reference sequence). The CDR3 has 15 residues. This chain's CDR3 is CASSQGTGEAQPQHF. The DNA for the CDR3 is TGTGCCAGCAGCCAAGGGACAGGGGAGGCTCAGCCCCAGCATTTT.

The rearrangement uses TRBV6-2 or TRBV6-3 and TRBJ1-2; D gene ambiguous. The CDR3 totals 13 residues. The germline V gene encodes CDR1 MNHEY and CDR2 SVGEGT. The ends were cut back, 6 bases at V and 6 bases at J, with 14 bases in the middle. The CDR3 nucleotides read TGTGCCAGCAGCATAGGTGTGAGGAATGGCTACACCTTC. As protein: CASSIGVRNGYTF.

Only one count was recorded for this clone. The genes are TRBV6-6 and TRBJ1-2, with 10 bases aligning to TRBD1. Germline V lookup: CDR1 MNHNY, CDR2 SVGAGI (reference sequence). The CDR3 has 12 amino acids. With V trimmed by 8 bases and J by 6 bases, 3 bases remained unmatched. This CDR3 reads CASADRGDGYTF. The CDR3 DNA is TGTGCCAGCGCGGACAGGGGGGATGGCTACACCTTC.

J is TRBJ1-3 and V is TRBV6-5; unclear D gene. Per the germline V gene, CDR1 is MNHEY and CDR2 is SVGAGI. V was pared by 3 bases and J by 2 bases, with 11 bases between. The length of the CDR3 is 15 residues. The CDR3, as DNA: TGTGCCAGCAGTTATCAAGGGTTTGCTGGAAACACCATATATTTT. Encoded protein: CASSYQGFAGNTIYF.

Remarks on this clone: The limits of the CDR3 on the DNA are not certain, so only TCRdb's listed CDR3 is given. The V gene is TRBV7-2, the J gene TRBJ2-7; the table's D gene call, TRBD1, was not cross checked with the DNA. The CDR3 is 15 residues long, ends included. From germline, CDR1 is SGHTA and CDR2 FQGNSA. CDR3 amino acids: CVPAAWQGAPYEQYF.

The chain couples TRBV5-4 to TRBJ1-2; D is ambiguous. This CDR3 has 13 residues. The V and J ends lost 0 bases and 7 bases respectively, with 10 bases between them. Germline V gene sequence: CDR1 SGHNT, CDR2 YYREEE (reference sequence). The CDR3 sequence: CASSLASGSGYTF. As DNA, the CDR3 is TGTGCCAGCAGCTTGGCCAGTGGGAGTGGCTACACCTTC.

The V call is TRBV5-5, the J call TRBJ2-7, with unresolved D. Per germline, CDR1 SGHKS and CDR2 YYEKEE (reference sequence). The CDR3 length is 12 residues. Trimming removed 2 bases from V and 6 bases from J, with 9 bases in between. In nucleotides, the CDR3 is TGTGCCAGCAGCTTCACAATGGGCGAGCAGTACTTC. This codes for CASSFTMGEQYF.

The chain has TRBV9 and TRBJ2-2; no clear D gene. The CDR3 has 15 residues. Trimming stripped 0 bases from V and 6 bases from J, with 12 bases between. Germline loops: CDR1 SGDLS, CDR2 YYNGEE. CDR3 in DNA: TGTGCCAGCAGCGTAGACACCTCGTTTCCCGGGGAGCTGTTTTTT. This sequence encodes CASSVDTSFPGELFF.

As regards this clone: In the same sample, other DNA sequences code for this CDR3. The J gene is TRBJ1-2, the V gene TRBV5-1, with D unclear. In germline, CDR1 is SGHRS, CDR2 YFSETQ. The CDR3 covers 13 residues. V shed 0 bases and J shed 3 bases, with 6 bases lying between them. CDR3 sequence: CASSLESDYGYTF. The CDR3 region has the DNA TGCGCCAGCAGCTTGGAGTCTGACTATGGCTACACCTTC.

This clone has a single count. The chain employs TRBV18 and TRBJ2-1; 9 positions match TRBD1. Germline values: CDR1 KGHSH, CDR2 LQKENI. V trimming: 4 bases; J trimming: 8 bases; junction bases outside the gene matches: 3. CDR3 length: 13 amino acids. The CDR3 DNA sequence: TGTGCCAGCTCACGGGACAGGGCCTATGAGCAGTTCTTC. Its protein product is CASSRDRAYEQFF.

The chain couples TRBV28 to TRBJ1-2; 7 nucleotides match TRBD1. V lost 8 bases, J lost 0 bases, and 9 bases stayed unmatched. The CDR3 consists of 15 residues. Germline V lookup: CDR1 MDHEN, CDR2 SYDVKM. CDR3 nucleotide sequence: TGTGCCAGCGGACCACAGGGGTTGGCTAACTATGGCTACACCTTC. It translates to CASGPQGLANYGYTF.

J is TRBJ1-1 and V is TRBV19, with TRBD1 as a possible D gene (6 bases). CDR3 length: 15 residues. The germline V gene has CDR1 LNHDA and CDR2 SQIVND (reference sequence). With 0 bases removed from V and 10 bases from J, the gap between germline ends came to 18 bases. This chain's CDR3 is CASSIDLGGGQGAFF. The CDR3 coding sequence is TGTGCCAGTAGTATAGATCTGGGCGGGGGCCAAGGAGCTTTCTTT.

This chain joins TRBV24-1 and TRBJ1-2; D uncertain. CDR3 size: 12 residues. Germline V gene lookup returns CDR1 KGHDR and CDR2 SFDVKD. The V gene lost 4 bases and the J gene lost 7 bases, with 9 bases spanning the gap. The CDR3: CATSEGVGGYTF. In nucleotides, the CDR3 is TGTGCCACCAGTGAGGGAGTCGGTGGCTACACCTTC.

V gene TRBV30 combines with J gene TRBJ1-2, with 7 bases fitting TRBD1. The CDR3 extends over 12 amino acids. The germline gives CDR1 GTSNPN, CDR2 SVGIG (reference sequence). Trimming at V came to 3 bases and at J to 9 bases, leaving 7 bases not matched to a gene. The CDR3 sequence is CAWRVTGASYTF. The CDR3 DNA reads TGTGCCTGGAGAGTTACAGGGGCGAGCTACACCTTC.

This chain uses TRBV7-9 with TRBJ1-4; no definite D call. This CDR3 is built from 15 residues. V lost 2 bases and J lost 5, with 12 bases in between. Germline V gene lookup returns CDR1 SEHNR and CDR2 FQNEAQ (reference sequence). CDR3 protein: CASSLLDRANEKLFF. The CDR3 DNA sequence: TGTGCCAGCAGCTTATTAGACCGGGCGAATGAAAAACTGTTTTTT.